The sequence of this T cell receptor (beta chain) was determined in a study of blood T cell repertoires in COVID-19. Overall study context: PBMCs, B-cell-depleted T cells, or T cells were the source of the cDNA or gDNA that made up the material.

Trimming took off 1 base at V and 14 bases at J, with 12 bases between the two ends. CDR3 length equals 13 residues. CDR1 is SNHLY and CDR2 is FYNNEI in the germline V gene. Some clones are missing from TCRdb's copy, which holds only in-frame ones; the method was immunoSEQ multiplex PCR. The table lists roughly 88,000 clones, roughly 80% of them singletons. The specimen was peripheral blood. The rearrangement uses TRBV2 and TRBJ1-6, with D hard to call. The sequence derives from a woman aged 80 or older with active or convalescent COVID-19. The CDR3 DNA is TGTGCCAGCAGTGAAGTCGGAGCCCACACCCTCCACTTT. It codes for CASSEVGAHTLHF. Together with reference TRBV2 and TRBJ1-6, the CDR3 gives the full variable domain: EPEVTQTPSHQVTQMGQEVILRCVPISNHLYFYWYRQILGQKVEFLVSFYNNEISEKSEIFDDQFSVERPDGSNFTLKIRSTKLEDSAMYFCASSEVGAHTLHFGNGTRLTVT.